What follows is one TCR beta chain and its context. TCRdb's copy holds only in-frame clones and misses some; the assay was immunoSEQ multiplex PCR. The data contain about 250,000 clones, roughly 81% of them seen just once; the ten biggest clones take up 5% to 7.5%. The data belong to a study of blood T cell repertoires in COVID-19. Study-wide context: T cells, B-cell-depleted T cells, or PBMCs provided the cDNA or gDNA that served as material.

J lost 2 bases, V lost 5 bases, and 8 bases had no gene match. Germline V gives CDR1 KGHSH, CDR2 LQKENI. The CDR3 runs 17 residues. This receptor was obtained from a woman aged 45-60 years who had been exposed to COVID-19. The V and J genes are TRBV18 and TRBJ2-6; 8 positions agree with TRBD2. The sample consisted of PBMCs or T cells enriched from blood (not recorded which). The CDR3 nucleotides read TGTGCCAGCTCAACTGCGGGGGGCCAGGCTGGGGCCAACGTCCTGACTTTC. This gives the protein CASSTAGGQAGANVLTF.